Below, 11 T cell receptor beta chains from the same sample are listed, as sequenced in a study of cytomegalovirus exposure and HLA in healthy donors. Use of 60 Vbeta and 13 Jbeta primers characterized the PCR. The repertoire was sequenced with immunoSEQ multiplex PCR; TCRdb's copy has only in-frame clones and lacks some. This sample has 140,000 to 150,000 clones; 70% to 80% occur once, and the top ten carry about 13%. Sequencing was done on a sample of PBMCs. All receptors derive from a man aged 35 to 55 in good health and CMV-seropositive.

The chain couples TRBV27 to TRBJ2-5; possibly TRBD2 for D (5 bases). The germline V gene has CDR1 MNHEY and CDR2 SMNVEV (reference sequence). Trimming took off 7 bases at V and 1 base at J, with 13 bases between the two ends. The CDR3 is 14 amino acids. The CDR3 is CASKSLEGQETQYF. The CDR3 bases are TGTGCCAGCAAATCGCTTGAGGGCCAAGAGACCCAGTACTTC.

The genes are TRBV29-1 and TRBJ2-7, with 7 bases lining up with TRBD1. From germline, CDR1 is SQVTM and CDR2 ANQGSEA. The CDR3 runs 12 residues. The ends lost 7 bases at V and 0 bases at J; junction bases unmatched: 3. The chain's CDR3 is CSAGQVSYEQYF. DNA for the CDR3: TGCAGCGCTGGACAGGTCTCCTACGAGCAGTACTTC.

The chain joins TRBV19 to TRBJ1-1; 7 positions match TRBD1. Trimming removed 8 bases from V and 0 bases from J; junction bases left unmatched: 9. This CDR3 spans 15 amino acids. CDR1 is LNHDA and CDR2 is SQIVND in the germline V gene (reference sequence). CDR3 nucleotide sequence: TGTGCCAGTCAAAGGGGGCGAGTCTTGAACACTGAAGCTTTCTTT. Translated: CASQRGRVLNTEAFF.

The chain has TRBV2 and TRBJ2-7; perhaps TRBD2 as D (5 bases). From germline, CDR1 is SNHLY and CDR2 FYNNEI. This CDR3 spans 15 amino acids. Trimming removed 3 bases at V and 0 bases at J, with 12 bases between. CDR3 sequence reads: CASSDSGYVSYEQYF. The CDR3 DNA follows: TGTGCCAGCAGTGACTCGGGGTACGTCTCCTACGAGCAGTACTTC.

The chain links TRBV4-2 to TRBJ1-5, with 9 bases lining up with TRBD1. After removal of 0 bases from V and 3 bases from J, the junction contained 3 bases not matched to a gene. Germline CDR1 reads LGHNA; CDR2 reads YNFKEQ. CDR3 length equals 16 residues. CDR3 coding DNA: TGTGCCAGCAGCCAAGAACAGGGGGCTAACAATCAGCCCCAGCATTTT. Translating gives CASSQEQGANNQPQHF.

This chain connects TRBV2 to TRBJ1-1; no definite D call. The CDR3 is 14 amino acids. CDR1 and CDR2 (germline): SNHLY, FYNNEI. Trimming shortened V by 1 base and J by 4 bases, and 10 bases separated the two germline ends. The CDR3 DNA reads as TGTGCCAGCAGTGAAGAATCGGGTGGCACTGAAGCTTTCTTT. It translates to CASSEESGGTEAFF.

This clone was observed a handful of times. The chain employs TRBV7-8 and TRBJ2-7; D is unresolved. This CDR3 region has 13 residues. Trimming left V 1 base short and J 5 bases short, with 9 bases between. The germline CDR1 and CDR2 sequences are SGHVS and FQNEAQ. The CDR3 region has the DNA TGTGCCAGCAGCTTAGGGAGAGCCAACGAGCAGTACTTC. Its translation is CASSLGRANEQYF.

This chain joins TRBV5-1 and TRBJ1-3, with D maybe TRBD1 (5 bases). This CDR3 contains 14 residues. CDR1 and CDR2 (germline): SGHRS, YFSETQ. V was clipped by 0 bases and J by 4 bases, with 8 bases between them. The CDR3 here is CASSLVGEGNTIYF. The CDR3 DNA sequence: TGCGCCAGCAGCTTGGTAGGGGAAGGAAACACCATATATTTT. Together with reference TRBV5-1 and TRBJ1-3, the CDR3 gives the full variable domain: KAGVTQTPRYLIKTRGQQVTLSCSPISGHRSVSWYQQTPGQGLQFLFEYFSETQRNKGNFPGRFSGRQFSNSRSEMNVSTLELGDSALYLCASSLVGEGNTIYFGEGSWLTVV.

This chain joins TRBV4-1 and TRBJ2-2; the D is unclear. CDR1 is MGHRA, CDR2 YSYEKL, per germline. The CDR3 contains 15 residues. V was clipped by 0 bases and J by 7 bases, with 12 bases between them. For the CDR3, the DNA is TGCGCCAGCAGCCAAGACAGTCGGGTTAGCGGGGAGCTGTTTTTT. It codes for CASSQDSRVSGELFF.

This sequence joins TRBV29-1 and TRBJ2-7; TRBD1 might be the D (5 bases). The germline V gene encodes CDR1 SQVTM and CDR2 ANQGSEA. The CDR3 spans 16 residues. V lost 4 bases to trimming and J lost 3 bases, with 22 bases between them. CDR3 nucleotide sequence: TGCAGCGTTGTCCTGTTGACAGAGACAACATACTACGAGCAGTACTTC. Protein sequence: CSVVLLTETTYYEQYF.

This clone was detected a few times. The J gene is TRBJ2-1, the V gene TRBV5-5; TRBD2 matches at 7 bases. Germline V CDR1 and CDR2: SGHKS, YYEKEE (reference sequence). This CDR3 is built from 17 residues. The J segment lost 5 bases and the V segment lost 2 bases, leaving 13 bases of the junction unmatched. CDR3 amino acids: CASSLSPLLADDNEQFF. The CDR3 DNA sequence: TGTGCCAGCAGCTTATCCCCCCTCCTAGCGGACGACAATGAGCAGTTCTTC.